The 14 T cell receptor beta chains in this list originate from one sample, sequenced in a study of blood T cell repertoires in COVID-19. Sequencing used immunoSEQ multiplex PCR; TCRdb keeps in-frame clones, though not all of them. This table has fewer than 250,000 clones, roughly 84% appearing once. Sequenced sample: PBMCs or T cells enriched from blood (not recorded which). All receptors come from a woman aged 35 to 49 who had recovered from COVID-19.

The genes are TRBV19 and TRBJ2-1, with 9 bases fitting TRBD2. Germline-derived CDR1 and CDR2 are LNHDA and SQIVND (reference sequence). The V and J ends lost 4 bases and 4 bases, in that order; junction bases with no gene match: 11. The CDR3 runs 17 residues. CDR3 protein: CASSTWGSGRVYNEQFF. In nucleotides, the CDR3 is TGTGCCAGTAGTACATGGGGTAGCGGGAGAGTGTACAATGAGCAGTTCTTC.

The chain couples TRBV6-5 to TRBJ1-2, with TRBD1 as a possible D gene (5 bases). This CDR3 is built from 14 residues. Germline V gives CDR1 MNHEY, CDR2 SVGAGI. V was clipped by 6 bases and J by 10 bases, with 21 bases between them. The CDR3 protein is CASRTLGPVEDYTF. CDR3 nucleotides: TGTGCCAGCAGGACGTTGGGGCCCGTTGAAGACTACACCTTC.

The rearrangement uses TRBV7-3 and TRBJ2-5; D gene uncertain. There are 13 residues in the CDR3. The V and J ends lost 6 bases and 5 bases respectively, with 13 bases between them. The germline V gene has CDR1 SGHTA and CDR2 FQGTGA. The CDR3 DNA reads TGTGCCAGCAGTTTTCGCGGTTCGGAGACCCAGTACTTC. It is translated as CASSFRGSETQYF. Based on the CDR3 plus reference TRBV7-3 and TRBJ2-5, the full variable domain is GAGVSQTPSNKVTEKGKYVELRCDPISGHTALYWYRQSLGQGPEFLIYFQGTGAADDSGLPNDRFFAVRPEGSVSTLKIQRTERGDSAVYLCASSFRGSETQYFGPGTRLLVL.

The rearrangement links TRBV6-5 to TRBJ2-1; possibly TRBD2 for D (5 bases). Deletions cut 8 bases from V and 0 bases from J, with 11 bases between. CDR3 length: 14 residues. Per the germline V gene, CDR1 is MNHEY and CDR2 is SVGAGI. The CDR3 reads CASVGGRSYNEQFF. The CDR3 nucleotides read TGTGCCAGCGTCGGCGGGCGCTCCTACAATGAGCAGTTCTTC.

J is TRBJ1-4 and V is TRBV27; 8 bases align to TRBD1. J gave up 0 bases and V 6 bases, and 6 bases lay outside the gene matches. CDR1 MNHEY and CDR2 SMNVEV come from the germline V gene (reference sequence). The CDR3 sequence is 16 residues long. The CDR3 DNA follows: TGTGCCAGCAGGTCTCAACAGGGGGCAACTAATGAAAAACTGTTTTTT. It codes for CASRSQQGATNEKLFF.

The gene calls are TRBV30 and TRBJ1-2; D unresolved. V dropped 3 bases and J dropped 8 bases, with 16 bases sitting between them. This CDR3 has 13 residues. Germline V gene sequence: CDR1 GTSNPN, CDR2 SVGIG (reference sequence). The CDR3 sequence is CAWRVAGGRGYTF. The CDR3 DNA is TGTGCCTGGAGGGTAGCGGGCGGCAGGGGCTACACCTTC.

CDR3 amino acids: CASSVGSGGYNEQFF. CDR3 sequence (DNA): TGTGCCAGCAGCGTAGGTTCGGGAGGTTACAATGAGCAGTTCTTC. The chain employs TRBV9 and TRBJ2-1, with 7 positions matching TRBD2. Germline CDR1 reads SGDLS; CDR2 reads YYNGEE. V shed 0 bases, J shed 4 bases, and the junction held 4 bases outside the gene matches. This CDR3 comprises 15 residues.

This chain joins TRBV6-2 or TRBV6-3 and TRBJ1-1; no reliable D call. CDR3 length: 15 residues. Looked up from germline, CDR1 is MNHEY and CDR2 is SVGEGT. Trimming removed 3 bases from V and 4 bases from J, with 15 bases in between. This chain's CDR3 is CASSYPVARGTEAFF. Here the CDR3 DNA reads TGTGCCAGCAGTTATCCCGTTGCGCGGGGCACTGAAGCTTTCTTT.

The J gene is TRBJ1-4, the V gene TRBV5-1; D perhaps matches TRBD1 (5 bases). The CDR3 length is 14 residues. Germline CDR1 SGHRS, CDR2 YFSETQ. V was pared by 5 bases and J by 8 bases, with 16 bases between. This CDR3 reads CASRQVLEGEKLFF. The CDR3 DNA reads TGCGCCAGCAGACAGGTTCTGGAGGGGGAAAAACTGTTTTTT.

This clone has just a few counts. The chain's CDR3 is CASSMQLLNTDTQYF. In nucleotides, the CDR3 is TGTGCCAGCTCTATGCAACTATTAAACACAGATACGCAGTATTTT. J is TRBJ2-3 and V is TRBV18; D is ambiguous. The length of the CDR3 is 15 residues. Looked up from germline, CDR1 is KGHSH and CDR2 is LQKENI. With 6 bases removed from V and 2 bases from J, the gap between germline ends came to 15 bases.

The chain uses TRBV29-1 and TRBJ2-2; no firm D call. CDR1 is SQVTM, CDR2 ANQGSEA, per germline. The CDR3 is 13 amino acids. The germline V and J ends were trimmed by 6 bases and 3 bases, with 11 bases remaining between them. CDR3 loop: CSVVVSDTGELFF. The CDR3 DNA is TGCAGCGTGGTCGTCAGTGACACCGGGGAGCTGTTTTTT.

Only one count was recorded for this clone. This chain's CDR3 is CASSFAGEGNIQYF. The DNA for the CDR3 is TGTGCCAGCAGTTTTGCGGGGGAGGGAAACATTCAGTACTTC. The chain links TRBV28 to TRBJ2-4; 7 positions match TRBD2. Germline assignment: CDR1 MDHEN and CDR2 SYDVKM. The CDR3 is made up of 14 amino acids. The trim removed 3 bases at V and 6 bases at J, leaving 5 bases unmatched.

The chain links TRBV28 to TRBJ2-7; 9 positions match TRBD2. CDR3 length equals 18 residues. Germline V CDR1 and CDR2: MDHEN, SYDVKM. V shed 3 bases, J shed 2 bases, and the junction held 14 bases outside the gene matches. The CDR3 is CASSFRSLAGPEPYEQYF. The CDR3 DNA follows: TGTGCCAGCAGTTTTAGGTCACTAGCGGGCCCAGAGCCCTACGAGCAGTACTTC.

This clone showed up just once. The V and J genes are TRBV2 and TRBJ1-4; D is unclear. Germline V gene sequence: CDR1 SNHLY, CDR2 FYNNEI. The CDR3 runs to 12 residues. The V and J ends lost 6 bases and 15 bases respectively, with 17 bases between them. The CDR3: CASRLGEGVVFF. CDR3 DNA sequence: TGTGCCAGCAGGCTCGGGGAGGGAGTCGTGTTTTTT.